Presented here are 3 T cell receptor beta chains from one specimen sequenced in a study of blood T cell repertoires in COVID-19 (dated by TCRdb to 2020 to 2022). The method was the immunoSEQ multiplex PCR assay. TCRdb obtained this table from immuneACCESS and retained in-frame rearrangements with V and J assigned. These tables miss some clones; where compared with another copy, unresolved V genes account for less than half of the shortfall, and the remainder is unexplained. A total of about 300,000 clones appear in this sample, over 80% of them only once. The ten largest clones capture roughly 6% of the sample. The sample was peripheral blood. The receptor source for this set is a woman in her 50s with COVID-19, enrolled during active disease.

Only one count was recorded for this clone. The V call is TRBV5-1, the J call TRBJ2-5, with 13 bases matching TRBD2. The CDR3 length is 17 residues. The ends lost 4 bases at V and 5 bases at J; junction bases unmatched: 11. Germline V CDR1 and CDR2: SGHRS, YFSETQ. The CDR3 protein is CASSPWRTSGGGETQYF. In nucleotides, the CDR3 is TGCGCCAGCAGCCCATGGAGGACTAGCGGGGGAGGCGAGACCCAGTACTTC.

The chain couples TRBV6-6 to TRBJ2-5, with TRBD2 matching over 9 bases. This CDR3 region has 20 residues. V lost 6 bases, J lost 3 bases, and 23 bases stayed unmatched. The germline V gene has CDR1 MNHNY and CDR2 SVGAGI (reference sequence). CDR3 nucleotides: TGTGCCAGCAGCCGCCTGGGTAGCGGGAGCGAGGGAAGGAGTAAAGAGACCCAGTACTTC. Residues: CASSRLGSGSEGRSKETQYF.

This clone was seen only once. The genes are TRBV7-2 and TRBJ1-4, with D perhaps TRBD1 (5 bases). Germline assignment: CDR1 SGHTA and CDR2 FQGNSA. There are 15 residues in the CDR3. V was cut by 6 bases and J by 2 bases, with 13 bases left in between. CDR3 sequence reads: CASRRGGWTNEKLFF. The CDR3 bases are TGTGCCAGCAGGCGGGGGGGTTGGACTAATGAAAAACTGTTTTTT.